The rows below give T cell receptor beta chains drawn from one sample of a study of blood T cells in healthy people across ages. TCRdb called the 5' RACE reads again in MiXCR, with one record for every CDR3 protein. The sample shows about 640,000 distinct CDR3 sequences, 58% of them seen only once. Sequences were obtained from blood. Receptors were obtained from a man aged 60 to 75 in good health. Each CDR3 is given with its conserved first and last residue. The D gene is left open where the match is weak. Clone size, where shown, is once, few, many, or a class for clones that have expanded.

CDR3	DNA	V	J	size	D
CASSQDAGVYQPQHF	TGTGCCAGCAGCCAAGACGCAGGGGTCTATCAGCCCCAGCATTTT	TRBV3-1	TRBJ1-5	NA	NA
CASSQETGRYEQYF	TGTGCCAGCAGCCAAGAAACGGGGAGGTACGAGCAGTACTTC	TRBV4-2	TRBJ2-7	NA	NA
CASSVEDRSSSYNSPLHF	TGTGCCAGCAGCGTAGAGGACAGGTCGAGCTCCTATAATTCACCCCTCCACTTT	TRBV9	TRBJ1-6	few	TRBD1
CASSNQRGGQFF	TGTGCCAGCAGTAACCAGCGGGGAGGCCAGTTCTTC	TRBV28	TRBJ2-1	NA	TRBD2
CASSEGPDTEAFF	TGTGCCAGCAGTGAGGGGCCGGACACTGAAGCTTTCTTT	TRBV6-1	TRBJ1-1	NA	NA
CSATTGTGYEQYF	TGCAGTGCTACCACTGGGACAGGCTACGAGCAGTACTTC	TRBV20-1	TRBJ2-7	few	TRBD1
CASSAGGTSGGTDTQYF	TGCGCCAGCAGCGCGGGCGGGACTAGCGGGGGGACCGATACGCAGTATTTT	TRBV5-1	TRBJ2-3	NA	TRBD2
CSAIPWQGYAEAFF	TGCAGTGCTATACCATGGCAGGGGTACGCCGAAGCTTTCTTT	TRBV20-1	TRBJ1-1	few	NA
CASRPLGSGYTF	TGTGCCAGCAGGCCCCTGGGGTCTGGCTACACCTTC	TRBV11-1	TRBJ1-2	NA	NA
CSARDRHQPQHF	TGCAGTGCTAGGGACCGTCATCAGCCCCAGCATTTT	TRBV20-1	TRBJ1-5	few	NA
CASDTPDYGYTF	TGTGCCAGCGACACCCCGGACTATGGCTACACCTTC	TRBV19	TRBJ1-2	NA	NA
CASSLTGTPDTQYF	TGCGCCAGCAGCTTAACCGGGACCCCAGATACGCAGTATTTT	TRBV5-1	TRBJ2-3	NA	NA
CSAPDSFIQETQYF	TGCAGTGCTCCGGACAGTTTTATACAAGAGACCCAGTACTTC	TRBV20-1	TRBJ2-5	NA	NA
CAISEGATGRVETRYF	TGTGCCATCAGCGAGGGGGCGACAGGGAGGGTAGAGACCCGGTACTTC	TRBV10-3	TRBJ2-7	NA	NA
CASSYSGRDNEQFF	TGTGCCAGCAGTTACTCGGGCAGGGACAATGAGCAGTTCTTC	TRBV6-5	TRBJ2-1	NA	NA
CASSVQGGTDTQYF	TGTGCCAGCAGTGTTCAGGGGGGCACAGATACGCAGTATTTT	TRBV2	TRBJ2-3	few	TRBD1
CASSPGTANEQFF	TGCGCCAGCAGCCCCGGGACAGCTAATGAGCAGTTCTTC	TRBV5-1	TRBJ2-1	NA	TRBD1
CATSRGGALDTQYF	TGTGCCACCAGCAGAGGGGGGGCCTTGGATACGCAGTATTTT	TRBV15	TRBJ2-3	once	NA
CASSLVRGGKNIQYF	TGTGCCAGCAGCTTAGTTCGGGGTGGGAAAAACATTCAGTACTTC	TRBV11-2	TRBJ2-4	NA	NA
CASSDYREDIYEQYF	TGTGCCAGCAGCGACTACAGGGAAGATATCTACGAGCAGTACTTC	TRBV11-2	TRBJ2-7	NA	NA
CASSVRGLAGTYNEQYF	TGTGCCAGCAGTGTCCGCGGACTAGCTGGTACCTACAATGAGCAGTACTTC	TRBV6-1	TRBJ2-7	NA	TRBD2
CASSLASASANNAYNEQFF	TGTGCCAGCAGCTTAGCGTCGGCGAGCGCCAACAACGCCTACAATGAGCAGTTCTTC	TRBV7-9	TRBJ2-1	NA	NA
CSAREPGRGTEAFF	TGCAGTGCTAGAGAGCCGGGCCGGGGAACTGAAGCTTTCTTT	TRBV20-1	TRBJ1-1	NA	NA
CASSSTGLNTEAFF	TGCGCCAGCAGCTCGACAGGGTTGAATACTGAAGCTTTCTTT	TRBV27	TRBJ1-1	few	TRBD1
CASSRGSAGTYEQYF	TGTGCCAGCAGCCGCGGAAGCGCGGGGACCTACGAGCAGTACTTC	TRBV4-2	TRBJ2-7	few	NA
CASEVGAEQYF	TGTGCCAGCGAAGTCGGGGCCGAGCAGTACTTC	TRBV2	TRBJ2-7	NA	NA
CAGSLGQGVLITEAFF	TGTGCCGGCAGCTTGGGACAGGGGGTTCTAATCACTGAAGCTTTCTTT	TRBV5-5	TRBJ1-1	NA	TRBD1
CSARDRINNEKLFF	TGCAGTGCTAGAGACAGAATAAATAATGAAAAACTGTTTTTT	TRBV20-1	TRBJ1-4	NA	NA
CASSQHRSTGELFF	TGTGCCAGCAGCCAACACAGGTCAACCGGGGAGCTGTTTTTT	TRBV14	TRBJ2-2	NA	NA
CSVLDRGQGYTF	TGCAGCGTTCTGGACAGGGGGCAAGGCTACACCTTC	TRBV29-1	TRBJ1-2	few	TRBD1
CASSQDPGLVADEQFF	TGTGCCAGCAGCCAAGATCCGGGACTAGTCGCCGATGAGCAGTTCTTC	TRBV4-2	TRBJ2-1	few	TRBD2
CASSPGRHEQYF	TGTGCCAGCAGCCCCGGACGCCACGAGCAGTACTTC	TRBV12-3/TRBV12-4	TRBJ2-7	NA	NA
CASSLAFANEQYF	TGTGCCAGCAGCTTAGCGTTCGCCAACGAGCAGTACTTC	TRBV7-2	TRBJ2-7	few	NA
CASSQVRGSERNEQFF	TGCGCCAGCAGCCAAGTTCGGGGCTCAGAAAGGAATGAGCAGTTCTTC	TRBV4-1	TRBJ2-1	few	NA
CASSLEARAGDTQYF	TGCGCCAGCAGCTTGGAGGCCAGGGCGGGGGATACGCAGTATTTT	TRBV5-1	TRBJ2-3	few	NA
CASSRGLAAHTQYF	TGTGCCAGCTCGAGGGGGCTAGCGGCACATACGCAGTATTTT	TRBV2	TRBJ2-3	few	NA
CASSPRRGGNYNEQFF	TGTGCCAGCAGCCCACGTAGAGGGGGAAACTACAATGAGCAGTTCTTC	TRBV7-9	TRBJ2-1	few	NA
CSARSGGRTQPQHF	TGCAGTGCCCGGTCCGGGGGGCGAACTCAGCCCCAGCATTTT	TRBV20-1	TRBJ1-5	NA	NA
CSVATGGNTEAFF	TGCAGCGTAGCTACAGGGGGGAACACTGAAGCTTTCTTT	TRBV29-1	TRBJ1-1	NA	TRBD1
CASSSSEQYF	TGTGCCAGCAGCTCAAGCGAGCAGTACTTC	TRBV7-4	TRBJ2-7	few	NA
CASSPRAGTSGGNEQFF	TGTGCCAGCAGCCCACGCGCCGGGACTAGCGGGGGAAATGAGCAGTTCTTC	TRBV4-2	TRBJ2-1	once	TRBD2
CASRRGQGRNIQYF	TGTGCCAGCAGGAGGGGACAGGGGAGAAACATTCAGTACTTC	TRBV6-2/TRBV6-3	TRBJ2-4	NA	TRBD1
CASGHGQASYEQYF	TGTGCTAGTGGTCACGGACAGGCTTCCTACGAGCAGTACTTC	TRBV12-5	TRBJ2-7	few	TRBD1
CASSGAGGYTDTQYF	TGCGCCAGCAGCGGAGCGGGGGGCTACACAGATACGCAGTATTTT	TRBV5-1	TRBJ2-3	NA	TRBD2
CSASFALAGGLGGNEQFF	TGCAGTGCTAGTTTTGCCCTAGCGGGGGGCCTCGGGGGGAATGAGCAGTTCTTC	TRBV20-1	TRBJ2-1	NA	TRBD2
CSARKWDRGNSPLHF	TGCAGTGCTAGGAAATGGGACAGGGGTAATTCACCCCTCCACTTT	TRBV20-1	TRBJ1-6	few	TRBD1
CASSLVPGTDTQYF	TGCGCCAGCAGCTTGGTCCCGGGAACAGATACGCAGTATTTT	TRBV5-1	TRBJ2-3	NA	NA
CASSPLAGRVADTQYF	TGTGCCAGCAGTCCTCTAGCGGGAAGAGTTGCAGATACGCAGTATTTT	TRBV28	TRBJ2-3	NA	TRBD2
CSVALGLAGTQETQYF	TGCAGCGTCGCCCTGGGACTAGCGGGGACCCAAGAGACCCAGTACTTC	TRBV29-1	TRBJ2-5	many	TRBD2
CASSFGFRETQYF	TGTGCCAGCAGTTTCGGGTTTCGAGAGACCCAGTACTTC	TRBV12-3/TRBV12-4	TRBJ2-5	NA	NA
CASSEWISSGGTDTQYF	TGTGCCAGCAGTGAATGGATCTCTAGCGGGGGAACAGATACGCAGTATTTT	TRBV25-1	TRBJ2-3	NA	TRBD2
CASSERWWGETQYF	TGTGCCAGCAGTGAAAGATGGTGGGGAGAGACCCAGTACTTC	TRBV2	TRBJ2-5	NA	NA
CASSFPGGDYNEQFF	TGTGCCAGCAGCTTCCCCGGGGGGGATTACAATGAGCAGTTCTTC	TRBV11-2	TRBJ2-1	NA	TRBD2
CAIGGQGYYEQYF	TGTGCCATCGGAGGACAGGGGTACTACGAGCAGTACTTC	TRBV10-3	TRBJ2-7	NA	TRBD1
CASSQNNEQFF	TGTGCCAGCAGTCAAAATAATGAGCAGTTCTTC	TRBV6-5	TRBJ2-1	NA	NA
CASRRNTGELFF	TGTGCCAGCAGGCGGAACACCGGGGAGCTGTTTTTT	TRBV6-5	TRBJ2-2	once	NA
CSARQGATQYF	TGCAGTGCTAGACAGGGGGCTACGCAGTATTTT	TRBV20-1	TRBJ2-3	NA	TRBD1